This passage covers 4 T cell receptor beta chains from one sample sequenced in a study of blood T cell repertoires in COVID-19. Clones were sequenced by immunoSEQ multiplex PCR, and TCRdb holds only the in-frame ones, with some missing. This table has hundreds of thousands of clones, about 87% appearing once. The sample comprised peripheral blood. The receptors stem from a woman in her fifties or sixties with COVID-19, enrolled during active disease.

The chain joins TRBV6-4 to TRBJ2-5; unclear D gene. Looked up from germline, CDR1 is MRHNA and CDR2 is SNTAGT. The V end was cut by 5 bases, the J end by 1 base, with 5 bases between. CDR3 length: 12 amino acids. As DNA, the CDR3 is TGTGCCAGCAGTCGAGTCCAAGAGACCCAGTACTTC. It encodes CASSRVQETQYF.

The chain combines TRBV18 with TRBJ2-3; D may be TRBD2 (5 bases). The CDR3 is 14 residues long. Germline CDR1 is KGHSH and CDR2 is LQKENI. The V end was cut by 1 base, the J end by 0 bases, with 5 bases between. CDR3 amino acids: CASSPRESTDTQYF. CDR3 bases: TGTGCCAGCTCACCACGGGAGAGCACAGATACGCAGTATTTT.

The gene calls are TRBV2 and TRBJ2-5; D remains unclear. This CDR3 region has 15 residues. V lost 3 bases and J lost 1, with 12 bases in between. In germline, CDR1 is SNHLY, CDR2 FYNNEI. The CDR3 here is CASSDQATSQETQYF. In DNA, the CDR3 is TGTGCCAGCAGTGATCAGGCAACCAGCCAAGAGACCCAGTACTTC.

The chain combines TRBV7-9 with TRBJ1-3; 7 positions agree with TRBD1. Trimming removed 5 bases from V and 5 bases from J; junction bases left unmatched: 12. From germline, CDR1 is SEHNR and CDR2 FQNEAQ (reference sequence). The CDR3 is 16 amino acids. The DNA of the CDR3 is TGTGCCAGCAGCCCGGGACAGAATCACCCAAGAAACACCATATATTTT. It translates to CASSPGQNHPRNTIYF. Full variable domain (outside the CDR3, taken from reference TRBV7-9 and TRBJ1-3): DTGVSQNPRHKITKRGQNVTFRCDPISEHNRLYWYRQTLGQGPEFLTYFQNEAQLEKSRLLSDRFSAERPKGSFSTLEIQRTEQGDSAMYLCASSPGQNHPRNTIYFGEGSWLTVV.